The rows below give T cell receptor beta chains drawn from one sample of a study of blood T cell repertoires in COVID-19. TCRdb's table, derived via immunoSEQ multiplex PCR, lists solely in-frame clones and lacks some. This sample has about 130,000 clones, with over 80% found just once. Specimen: PBMCs or T cells enriched from blood (not recorded which). Receptor source: a man aged 25-45 years who had recovered from COVID-19. CDR3s include the opening cysteine and the closing phenylalanine or tryptophan. Fields, in order: J gene, clone size, V gene, D gene, CDR3 protein, CDR3 DNA. D genes are given only for firm matches. Clone sizes are given selectively: once, few, many, or a class where the clone is expanded.

j_gene: TRBJ1-3; abundance: .; v_gene: TRBV19; d_gene: .; CDR3aa: CASSIAGSGNTIYF; CDR3nt: TGTGCCAGTAGTATTGCGGGATCTGGAAACACCATATATTTT
j_gene: TRBJ1-6; abundance: .; v_gene: TRBV2; d_gene: TRBD1; CDR3aa: CASSHLPGQGGNSPLHF; CDR3nt: TGTGCCAGCAGTCATCTTCCGGGACAGGGGGGGAATTCACCCCTCCACTTT
j_gene: TRBJ2-1; abundance: few; v_gene: TRBV5-4; d_gene: TRBD2; CDR3aa: CASSFSSGRSNEQFF; CDR3nt: TGTGCCAGCAGCTTTAGTAGCGGGAGGTCCAATGAGCAGTTCTTC
j_gene: TRBJ1-1; abundance: once; v_gene: TRBV5-4; d_gene: TRBD1; CDR3aa: CASSPGQGTNTEAFF; CDR3nt: TGTGCCAGCAGCCCGGGACAGGGAACGAACACTGAAGCTTTCTTT
j_gene: TRBJ2-3; abundance: .; v_gene: TRBV24-1; d_gene: .; CDR3aa: CATSDLAGTEQYF; CDR3nt: TGTGCCACCAGTGATTTGGCCGGTACTGAGCAGTATTTT
j_gene: TRBJ1-1; abundance: .; v_gene: TRBV29-1; d_gene: .; CDR3aa: CSATQGGNTEAFF; CDR3nt: TGCAGCGCGACACAGGGTGGGAACACTGAAGCTTTCTTT
j_gene: TRBJ2-1; abundance: .; v_gene: TRBV11-2; d_gene: .; CDR3aa: CASSLGVGGPPPGNEQFF; CDR3nt: TGTGCCAGCAGCTTGGGGGTGGGGGGGCCCCCTCCGGGCAATGAGCAGTTCTTC
j_gene: TRBJ1-5; abundance: .; v_gene: TRBV9; d_gene: .; CDR3aa: CASSGTERGQPQHF; CDR3nt: TGTGCCAGCAGCGGAACAGAAAGGGGTCAGCCCCAGCATTTT
j_gene: TRBJ1-2; abundance: .; v_gene: TRBV3-1/TRBV3-2; d_gene: .; CDR3aa: CASSQGGVNYGYTF; CDR3nt: TGTGCCAGCAGCCAAGGGGGAGTTAACTATGGCTACACCTTC
j_gene: TRBJ1-2; abundance: few; v_gene: TRBV19; d_gene: TRBD1; CDR3aa: CASSMTGTGGSGYTF; CDR3nt: TGTGCCAGTAGTATGACCGGGACAGGGGGATCTGGCTACACCTTC
j_gene: TRBJ2-6; abundance: .; v_gene: TRBV5-1; d_gene: .; CDR3aa: CASSDRQRNVLTF; CDR3nt: TGCGCCAGCAGTGATCGGCAGCGCAACGTCCTGACTTTC
j_gene: TRBJ2-2; abundance: .; v_gene: TRBV10-3; d_gene: TRBD2; CDR3aa: CAISGASGRLTGELFF; CDR3nt: TGTGCCATCAGTGGGGCTAGCGGGAGGCTCACCGGGGAGCTGTTTTTT
j_gene: TRBJ1-2; abundance: .; v_gene: TRBV18; d_gene: TRBD1; CDR3aa: CASSPNLRQGRVGYTF; CDR3nt: TGTGCCAGCTCACCTAACCTTCGACAGGGCAGAGTTGGCTACACCTTC
j_gene: TRBJ1-1; abundance: .; v_gene: TRBV21-1; d_gene: .; CDR3aa: CASSGRDNGNTEAFF; CDR3nt: TGTGCCAGCAGCGGTCGGGACAACGGTAACACTGAAGCTTTCTTT
j_gene: TRBJ2-2; abundance: .; v_gene: TRBV5-1; d_gene: .; CDR3aa: CATAPYRDNTGELFF; CDR3nt: TGCGCCACCGCCCCCTACAGGGATAACACCGGGGAGCTGTTTTTT
j_gene: TRBJ1-4; abundance: .; v_gene: TRBV4-2; d_gene: .; CDR3aa: CASSQVLREEKLFF; CDR3nt: TGTGCCAGCAGCCAAGTTCTACGGGAGGAAAAACTGTTTTTT
j_gene: TRBJ1-2; abundance: few; v_gene: TRBV6-5; d_gene: .; CDR3aa: CASSYSRGGITSGYTF; CDR3nt: TGTGCCAGCAGTTACTCGAGAGGGGGTATTACGTCGGGCTACACCTTC
j_gene: TRBJ2-5; abundance: .; v_gene: TRBV5-1; d_gene: .; CDR3aa: CASSRGGETQYF; CDR3nt: TGCGCCAGCAGCAGAGGGGGAGAGACCCAGTACTTC
j_gene: TRBJ2-1; abundance: .; v_gene: TRBV30; d_gene: TRBD2; CDR3aa: CAWGSGRASNEQFF; CDR3nt: TGTGCCTGGGGGAGCGGGAGGGCCTCCAATGAGCAGTTCTTC
j_gene: TRBJ2-7; abundance: once; v_gene: TRBV7-2; d_gene: TRBD2; CDR3aa: CASSPGGLVYEQYF; CDR3nt: TGTGCCAGCAGCCCCGGGGGACTAGTCTACGAGCAGTACTTC
j_gene: TRBJ2-1; abundance: .; v_gene: TRBV24-1; d_gene: TRBD1; CDR3aa: CATSDTGQGADNEQFF; CDR3nt: TGTGCCACCAGTGACACGGGACAGGGGGCTGACAATGAGCAGTTCTTC
j_gene: TRBJ2-1; abundance: .; v_gene: TRBV6-5; d_gene: TRBD2; CDR3aa: CASLMGAGLGEQFF; CDR3nt: TGTGCCAGCTTGATGGGAGCGGGGTTGGGTGAGCAGTTCTTC
j_gene: TRBJ2-2; abundance: .; v_gene: TRBV9; d_gene: .; CDR3aa: CASSMQSSVTGELFF; CDR3nt: TGTGCCAGCAGCATGCAATCTAGCGTCACCGGGGAGCTGTTTTTT
j_gene: TRBJ2-5; abundance: .; v_gene: TRBV7-3; d_gene: TRBD1; CDR3aa: CASSQDRVETQYF; CDR3nt: TGTGCCAGCAGCCAAGACAGGGTAGAGACCCAGTACTTC
j_gene: TRBJ2-7; abundance: few; v_gene: TRBV11-2; d_gene: TRBD2; CDR3aa: CASSTGLAGYEQYF; CDR3nt: TGTGCCAGCAGCACGGGACTAGCGGGATACGAGCAGTACTTC
j_gene: TRBJ2-5; abundance: .; v_gene: TRBV7-9; d_gene: TRBD1; CDR3aa: CASSLAGGGETQYF; CDR3nt: TGTGCCAGCAGCTTGGCAGGGGGCGGGGAGACCCAGTACTTC
j_gene: TRBJ2-3; abundance: .; v_gene: TRBV9; d_gene: .; CDR3aa: CASSARDTSRETSSTDTQYF; CDR3nt: TGTGCCAGCAGCGCCAGGGATACTAGCAGAGAGACCTCTAGCACAGATACGCAGTATTTT
j_gene: TRBJ2-1; abundance: .; v_gene: TRBV7-2; d_gene: TRBD1; CDR3aa: CASSPTGAAWIREQFF; CDR3nt: TGTGCCAGCAGCCCCACAGGGGCGGCCTGGATTCGTGAGCAGTTCTTC
j_gene: TRBJ1-2; abundance: .; v_gene: TRBV27; d_gene: .; CDR3aa: CASTPQGQSGYGYTF; CDR3nt: TGTGCCAGCACCCCCCAGGGGCAGTCAGGCTATGGCTACACCTTC
j_gene: TRBJ1-5; abundance: .; v_gene: TRBV7-2; d_gene: TRBD1; CDR3aa: CASSLTTGGQPQHF; CDR3nt: TGTGCCAGCAGCTTGACGACAGGGGGTCAGCCCCAGCATTTT
j_gene: TRBJ1-2; abundance: .; v_gene: TRBV2; d_gene: TRBD1; CDR3aa: CASRGLTGSGYTF; CDR3nt: TGTGCCAGCAGGGGACTGACAGGGAGTGGCTACACCTTC
j_gene: TRBJ2-2; abundance: .; v_gene: TRBV5-4; d_gene: .; CDR3aa: CASSRGGPNTGELFF; CDR3nt: TGTGCCAGCAGCCGCGGGGGCCCAAACACCGGGGAGCTGTTTTTT
j_gene: TRBJ2-7; abundance: few; v_gene: TRBV5-4; d_gene: TRBD2; CDR3aa: CASSPTSGAPYEQYF; CDR3nt: TGTGCCAGCAGCCCTACTAGCGGGGCTCCCTACGAGCAGTACTTC
j_gene: TRBJ2-1; abundance: .; v_gene: TRBV7-9; d_gene: TRBD1; CDR3aa: CASSSVQGAGEQFF; CDR3nt: TGTGCCAGCAGCTCCGTACAGGGGGCAGGTGAGCAGTTCTTC
j_gene: TRBJ1-2; abundance: .; v_gene: TRBV11-2; d_gene: .; CDR3aa: CASSAGPGVAYGYTF; CDR3nt: TGTGCCAGCAGCGCGGGACCGGGGGTCGCCTATGGCTACACCTTC
j_gene: TRBJ2-2; abundance: .; v_gene: TRBV19; d_gene: TRBD1; CDR3aa: CASSLGTAANTGELFF; CDR3nt: TGTGCCAGTAGTTTAGGGACAGCCGCGAACACCGGGGAGCTGTTTTTT
j_gene: TRBJ2-2; abundance: .; v_gene: TRBV4-1; d_gene: TRBD1; CDR3aa: CASSQDRGPTGELFF; CDR3nt: TGCGCCAGCAGCCAGGACAGGGGGCCGACCGGGGAGCTGTTTTTT
j_gene: TRBJ2-2; abundance: .; v_gene: TRBV11-2; d_gene: .; CDR3aa: CASSHLQGRTGELFF; CDR3nt: TGTGCCAGCAGCCACCTACAGGGGAGGACCGGGGAGCTGTTTTTT
j_gene: TRBJ2-6; abundance: .; v_gene: TRBV7-9; d_gene: .; CDR3aa: CASSRGGSGANVLTF; CDR3nt: TGTGCCAGCAGCCGAGGGGGTTCTGGGGCCAACGTCCTGACTTTC
j_gene: TRBJ1-6; abundance: .; v_gene: TRBV2; d_gene: .; CDR3aa: CASTAAGIRSPLHF; CDR3nt: TGTGCCAGCACCGCGGCGGGGATAAGGTCACCCCTCCACTTT
j_gene: TRBJ2-2; abundance: .; v_gene: TRBV21-1; d_gene: .; CDR3aa: CASSNQFLTANTGELFF; CDR3nt: TGTGCCAGCAGCAACCAATTCCTGACAGCGAACACCGGGGAGCTGTTTTTT
j_gene: TRBJ2-4; abundance: .; v_gene: TRBV12-3/TRBV12-4; d_gene: .; CDR3aa: CASSPPGLNIQYF; CDR3nt: TGTGCCAGCAGTCCCCCCGGACTAAACATTCAGTACTTC